This TCR beta chain was captured in a study of T cell responses to AZD1222 COVID-19 vaccine. Sequencing was performed with immunoSEQ multiplex PCR; in TCRdb, only in-frame clones are kept and a portion is missing. The repertoire holds over 150,000 clones, with 85% to 95% as singletons. This material consisted of peripheral blood, taken 28 days after the second AZD1222 dose. This sequence originates from an adult who received the AZD1222 COVID-19 vaccine.

Here the CDR3 reads CASSYEQGALGEKLFF. CDR3 nucleotide sequence: TGTGCCAGCAGTTACGAACAGGGGGCCCTGGGCGAAAAACTGTTTTTT. The chain joins TRBV6-5 to TRBJ1-4; TRBD1 matches at 9 bases. Germline CDR1 is MNHEY and CDR2 is SVGAGI. J lost 8 bases, V lost 2 bases, and 9 bases had no gene match. The CDR3 consists of 16 residues.